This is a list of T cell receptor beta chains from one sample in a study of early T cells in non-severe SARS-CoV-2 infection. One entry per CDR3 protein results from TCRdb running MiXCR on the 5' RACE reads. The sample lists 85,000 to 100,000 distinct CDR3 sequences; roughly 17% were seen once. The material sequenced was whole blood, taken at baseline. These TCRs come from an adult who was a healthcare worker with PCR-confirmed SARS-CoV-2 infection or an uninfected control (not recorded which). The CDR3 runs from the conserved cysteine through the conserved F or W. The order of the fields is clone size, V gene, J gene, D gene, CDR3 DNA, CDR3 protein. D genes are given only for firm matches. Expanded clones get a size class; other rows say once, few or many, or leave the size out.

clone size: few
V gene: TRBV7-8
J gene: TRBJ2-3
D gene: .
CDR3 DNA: TGTGCCAGCAGTTTAGGGATCCCCACAGATACGCAGTATTTT
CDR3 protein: CASSLGIPTDTQYF

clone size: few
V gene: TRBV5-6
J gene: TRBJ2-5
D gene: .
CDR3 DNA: TGTGCCAGCAGCTTGAACCCCAGGTGGGAGACCCAGTACTTC
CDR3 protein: CASSLNPRWETQYF

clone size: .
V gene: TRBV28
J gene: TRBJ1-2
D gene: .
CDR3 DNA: TGTGCCAGCAGGAACAATAAGGGGGACTATTCCCTTTATGGCTACACCTTC
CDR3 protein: CASRNNKGDYSLYGYTF

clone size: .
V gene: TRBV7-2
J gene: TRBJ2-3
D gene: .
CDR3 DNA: TGTGCCAGCAGCTTAAACGGGCTCGGGATCCCAGATACGCAGTATTTT
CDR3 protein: CASSLNGLGIPDTQYF

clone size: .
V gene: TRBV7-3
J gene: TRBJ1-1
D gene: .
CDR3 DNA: TGTGCCAGCAGCCAGACGGGGGCGAACACTGAAGCTTTCTTT
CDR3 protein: CASSQTGANTEAFF

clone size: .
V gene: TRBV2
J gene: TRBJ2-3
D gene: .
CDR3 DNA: TGTGCCAGCAGTGAAGATCCCTGGAGTGGGGCAGATACGCAGTATTTT
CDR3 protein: CASSEDPWSGADTQYF

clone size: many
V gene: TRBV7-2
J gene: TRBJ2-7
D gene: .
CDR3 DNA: TGTGCCAGCAGCTTAGGGGGCGGGGTAATTGGGTACGAGCAGTACTTC
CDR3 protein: CASSLGGGVIGYEQYF

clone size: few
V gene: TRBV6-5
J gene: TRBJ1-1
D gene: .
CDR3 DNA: TGTGCCAGCAGTTACCTTCTTGGGACCCGGACCAAGTCTTTCTTT
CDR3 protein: CASSYLLGTRTKSFF

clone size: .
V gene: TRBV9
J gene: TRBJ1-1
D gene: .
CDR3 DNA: TGTGCCAGCAGCGTCGGGCATATGAACACTGAAGCTTTCTTT
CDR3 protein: CASSVGHMNTEAFF

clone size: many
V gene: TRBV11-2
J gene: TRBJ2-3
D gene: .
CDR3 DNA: TGTGCCAGCAGCCAAATAACAGATACGCAGTATTTT
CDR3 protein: CASSQITDTQYF

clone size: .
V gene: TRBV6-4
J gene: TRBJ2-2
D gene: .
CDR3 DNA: TGTGCCACCTCGGACAGAGGCACCGGGGAGCTGTTTTTT
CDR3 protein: CATSDRGTGELFF

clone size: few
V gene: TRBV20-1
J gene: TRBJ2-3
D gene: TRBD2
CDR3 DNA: TGCAGTGCCCCAATGGCGGGAGCGTTCACGCAGTATTTT
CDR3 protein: CSAPMAGAFTQYF

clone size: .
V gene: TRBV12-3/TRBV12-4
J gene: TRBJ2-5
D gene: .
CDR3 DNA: TGTGCCAGCAGTTTACTCGGGGTAGACCAAGAGACCCAGTACTTC
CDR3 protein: CASSLLGVDQETQYF

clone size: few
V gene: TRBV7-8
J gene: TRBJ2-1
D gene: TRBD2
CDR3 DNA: TGTGCCAGCAGCCCACTAGCGGGATTAGGGAATGAGCAGTTCTTC
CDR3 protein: CASSPLAGLGNEQFF

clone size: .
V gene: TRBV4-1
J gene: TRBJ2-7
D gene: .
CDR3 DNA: TGCGCCAGCAGCCAAGTCCCATCTAGAGACCTTTACGAGCAGTACTTC
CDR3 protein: CASSQVPSRDLYEQYF

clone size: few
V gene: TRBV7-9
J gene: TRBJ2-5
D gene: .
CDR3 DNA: TGTGCCAGCAGCTTAGGGGCAATATCCGAGACCCAGTACTTC
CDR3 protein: CASSLGAISETQYF

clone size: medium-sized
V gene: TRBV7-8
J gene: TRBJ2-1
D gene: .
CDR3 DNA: TGTGCCAGCAGCTTAGGGGTATTAGCCTACAATGAGCAGTTCTTC
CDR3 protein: CASSLGVLAYNEQFF

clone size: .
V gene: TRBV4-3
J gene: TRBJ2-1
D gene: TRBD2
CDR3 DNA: TGCGCCAGCAGCCAAGTTCTAGCGGATTCTTCCTACAATGAGCAGTTCTTC
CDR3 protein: CASSQVLADSSYNEQFF

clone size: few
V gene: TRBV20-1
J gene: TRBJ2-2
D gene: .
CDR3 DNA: TGCAGTGCGATTGAGGCGACTAACACCGGGGAGCTGTTTTTT
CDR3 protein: CSAIEATNTGELFF

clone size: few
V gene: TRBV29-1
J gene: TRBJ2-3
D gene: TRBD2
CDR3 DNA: TGCAGCGTCGGACTAGCGGGCACAGATACGCAGTATTTT
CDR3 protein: CSVGLAGTDTQYF

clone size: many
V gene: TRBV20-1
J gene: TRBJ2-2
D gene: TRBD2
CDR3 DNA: TGCAGTGCTAACCCCTCAGCGGGAGTTGGGGAGCTGTTTTTT
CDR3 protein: CSANPSAGVGELFF

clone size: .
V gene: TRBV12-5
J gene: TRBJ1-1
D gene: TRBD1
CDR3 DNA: TGTGCTAGTGCCCTGGGACAGGGAAGGACTGAAGCTTTCTTT
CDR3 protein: CASALGQGRTEAFF

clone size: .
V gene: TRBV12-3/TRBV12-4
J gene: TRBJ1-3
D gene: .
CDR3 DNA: TGTGCCAGCAGTTTGTTTCAGGGAAACACCATATATTTT
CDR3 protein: CASSLFQGNTIYF

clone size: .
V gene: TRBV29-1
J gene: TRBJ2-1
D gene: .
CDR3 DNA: TGCAGCGTTGGTCAGGGGCTGATGGACTACAATGAGCAGTTCTTC
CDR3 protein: CSVGQGLMDYNEQFF

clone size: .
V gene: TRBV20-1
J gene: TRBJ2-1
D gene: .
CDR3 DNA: TGCAGTGCTAGTTTAAGCTATGAGCAGTTCTTC
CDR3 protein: CSASLSYEQFF

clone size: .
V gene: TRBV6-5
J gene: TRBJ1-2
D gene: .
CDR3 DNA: TGTGCCAGCACCGCTCTTCGGGGGATGTGGGGCTACACCTTC
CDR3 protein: CASTALRGMWGYTF

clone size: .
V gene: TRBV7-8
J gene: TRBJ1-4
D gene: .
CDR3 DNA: TGTGCCAGCAGCCGGGCGCAGTTAGGCGAAAAACTGTTTTTT
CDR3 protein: CASSRAQLGEKLFF

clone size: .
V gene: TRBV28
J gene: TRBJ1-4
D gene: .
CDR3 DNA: TGTGCCAGCAGCTCCGCGGGGGCAGGCGTCCTTGAAAAACTGTTTTTT
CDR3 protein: CASSSAGAGVLEKLFF

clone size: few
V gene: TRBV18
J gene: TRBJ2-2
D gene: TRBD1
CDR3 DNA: TGTGCCAGCTCATCACCGGGACAGGGGTTCACCGGGGAGCTGTTTTTT
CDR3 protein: CASSSPGQGFTGELFF

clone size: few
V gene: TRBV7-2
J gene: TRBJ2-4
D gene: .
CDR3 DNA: TGTGCCAGCAGCACGCAAACGGGTTACATTCAGTACTTC
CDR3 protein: CASSTQTGYIQYF

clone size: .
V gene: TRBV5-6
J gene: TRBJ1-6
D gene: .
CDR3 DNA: TGTGCCAGCAGCCCATACAGGGCTTCACCCCTCCACTTT
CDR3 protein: CASSPYRASPLHF

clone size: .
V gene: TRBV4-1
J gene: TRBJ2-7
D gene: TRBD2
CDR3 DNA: TGCGCCAGCAGCCAGCAGGGAGGGCGCGAGCAGTACTTC
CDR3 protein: CASSQQGGREQYF

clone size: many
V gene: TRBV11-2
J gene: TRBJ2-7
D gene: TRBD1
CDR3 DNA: TGTGCCAGCAGCCTAGTTTCCGGGACAGGAGCCGTGGAGGGCTACGAGCAGTACTTC
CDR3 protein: CASSLVSGTGAVEGYEQYF

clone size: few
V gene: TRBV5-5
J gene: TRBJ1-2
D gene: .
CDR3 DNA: TGTGCCAGCAGCTCCGGACAACCACTTGAGGGCTACACCTTC
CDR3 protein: CASSSGQPLEGYTF

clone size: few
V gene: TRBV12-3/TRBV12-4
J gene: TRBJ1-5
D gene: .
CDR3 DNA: TGTGCCAGCACCCCTCAGAGCAATCAGCCCCAGCATTTT
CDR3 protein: CASTPQSNQPQHF

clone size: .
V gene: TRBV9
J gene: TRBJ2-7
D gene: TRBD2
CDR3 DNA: TGTGCCAGCAGCGTAGCCCCTACTAGCGGGGACCTCTACGAGCAGTACTTC
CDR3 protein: CASSVAPTSGDLYEQYF

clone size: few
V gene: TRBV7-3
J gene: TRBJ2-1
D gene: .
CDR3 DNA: TGTGCCAGCAGCTTAGGGGTAGGGGAGCAGTTCTTC
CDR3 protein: CASSLGVGEQFF

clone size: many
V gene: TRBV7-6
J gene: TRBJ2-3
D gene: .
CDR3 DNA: TGTGCCAGCAGCTCATTGAGAATTAGCACAGATACGCAGTATTTT
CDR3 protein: CASSSLRISTDTQYF

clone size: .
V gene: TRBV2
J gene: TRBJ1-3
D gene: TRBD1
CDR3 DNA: TGTGCCAGCAGCCGACAGGGTTCGGGCGGAAACACCATATATTTT
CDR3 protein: CASSRQGSGGNTIYF

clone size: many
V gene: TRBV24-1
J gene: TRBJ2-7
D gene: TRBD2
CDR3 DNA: TGTGCCACCGGGACTAGAAGCGAGCAGTACTTC
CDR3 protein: CATGTRSEQYF

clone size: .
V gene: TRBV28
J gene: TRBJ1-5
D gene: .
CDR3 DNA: TGTGCCAGCACCACCCTGGGGGCGGCATCTCAGCCCCAGCATTTT
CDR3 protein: CASTTLGAASQPQHF

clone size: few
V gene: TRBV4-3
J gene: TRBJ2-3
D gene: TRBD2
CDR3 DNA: TGCGCCAGCAGCCGCGAATTAGCGGGAGGCTACGATACGCAGTATTTT
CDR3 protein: CASSRELAGGYDTQYF

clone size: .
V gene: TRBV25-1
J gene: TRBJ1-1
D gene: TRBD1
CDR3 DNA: TGTGCCAGCAGTGGACAGGGAATTGAGACAGCTTTCTTT
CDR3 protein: CASSGQGIETAFF

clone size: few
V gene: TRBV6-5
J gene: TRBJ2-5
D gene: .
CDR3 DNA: TGTGCAACCAAGGAGGGGAGACAGTCCTGGGGAGAGACCCAGTACTTC
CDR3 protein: CATKEGRQSWGETQYF

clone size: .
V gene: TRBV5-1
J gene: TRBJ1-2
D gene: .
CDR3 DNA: TGCGCCAGCAGCTTTCGAATAGGATCGGGAGGCTACACCTTC
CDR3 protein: CASSFRIGSGGYTF

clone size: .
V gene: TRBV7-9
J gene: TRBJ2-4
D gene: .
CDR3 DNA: TGTGCCAGCAGCTTAGCGCTAAGGGGCGTTGGTAACATTCAGTACTTC
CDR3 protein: CASSLALRGVGNIQYF

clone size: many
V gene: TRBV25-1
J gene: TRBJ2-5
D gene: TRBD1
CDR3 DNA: TGTGCCAGCAGTGAATACGACAGGGAACCCCAGTACTTC
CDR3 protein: CASSEYDREPQYF

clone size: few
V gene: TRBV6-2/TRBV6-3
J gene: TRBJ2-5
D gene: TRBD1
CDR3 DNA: TGTGCCAGCAGTTACAGATTCAAGGGACAGATAGAGACCCAGTACTTC
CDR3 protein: CASSYRFKGQIETQYF

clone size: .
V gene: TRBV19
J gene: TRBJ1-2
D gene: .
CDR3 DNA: TGTGCCAGTATCGGCCAGCCGGTGGGTGGCTACACCTTC
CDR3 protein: CASIGQPVGGYTF

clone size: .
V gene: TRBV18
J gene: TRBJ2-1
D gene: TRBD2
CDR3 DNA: TGTGCCAGCTCACCAAGACTAGCGGGAGATGATGCCTCCTACAATGAGCAGTTCTTC
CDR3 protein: CASSPRLAGDDASYNEQFF

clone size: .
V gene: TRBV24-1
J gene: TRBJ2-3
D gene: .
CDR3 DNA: TGTGCCACCAGTGATTTGCAAAGACCCACGAGCACAGATACGCAGTATTTT
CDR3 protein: CATSDLQRPTSTDTQYF

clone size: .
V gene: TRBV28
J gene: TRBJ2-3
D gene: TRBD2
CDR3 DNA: TGTGCCAGCCTAGCGGGGTGGAGGGGCACAGATACGCAGTATTTT
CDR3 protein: CASLAGWRGTDTQYF

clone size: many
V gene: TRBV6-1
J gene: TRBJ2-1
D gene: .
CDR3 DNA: TGTGCCAGCAGTGAGGGGAGGGGGGCATACAATGAGCAGTTCTTC
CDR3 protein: CASSEGRGAYNEQFF

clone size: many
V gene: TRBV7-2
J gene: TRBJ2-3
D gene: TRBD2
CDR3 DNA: TGTGCCAGCAGCTCCGAGGATTTCGGACTAGCGGGAGTGGATACGCAGTATTTT
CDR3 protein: CASSSEDFGLAGVDTQYF

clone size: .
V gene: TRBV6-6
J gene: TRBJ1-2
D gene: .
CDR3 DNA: TGTGCCAGCAGCGTCCGACAGAGTACTAACTATGGCTACACCTTC
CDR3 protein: CASSVRQSTNYGYTF

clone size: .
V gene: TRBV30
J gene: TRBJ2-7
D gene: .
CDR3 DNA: TGTGCCTGGAGAAGTGAGGGGTACTACGAGCAGTACTTC
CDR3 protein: CAWRSEGYYEQYF

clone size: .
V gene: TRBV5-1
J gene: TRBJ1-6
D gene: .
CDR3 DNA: TGCGCCAGCAGCTTGATACCGATATCCAGCAACCCTAATTCACCCCTCCACTTT
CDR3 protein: CASSLIPISSNPNSPLHF

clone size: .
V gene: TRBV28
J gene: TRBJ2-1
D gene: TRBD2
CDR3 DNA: TGTGCCAGCAGTTTCGGTCCTGGCGGGAGGCCCTACAATGAGCAGTTCTTC
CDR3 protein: CASSFGPGGRPYNEQFF

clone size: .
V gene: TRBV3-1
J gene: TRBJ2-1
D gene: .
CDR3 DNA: TGTGCCAGCAGCCAAGATGTGGCGGAGCAGTTCTTC
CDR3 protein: CASSQDVAEQFF